These 14 T cell receptor beta chains came from one sample sequenced in a study of T-cell memory formation after mild COVID-19. From the 5' RACE reads, TCRdb called clonotypes with MiXCR, one entry per CDR3 protein. Among 530,000 or so distinct CDR3 sequences listed, approximately 15% were seen once. The sequencing sample was made of PBMCs or a T cell subset sorted from them (not recorded which). Receptors originate from an adult woman who had mild COVID-19 (a few samples of this study predate the infection). Cell type and time point are not known.

This clonotype was detected only a few times. This chain connects TRBV5-1 to TRBJ1-2; TRBD1 matches at 7 bases. V trimming: 3 bases; J trimming: 4 bases; junction bases outside the gene matches: 6. Germline V gene lookup returns CDR1 SGHRS and CDR2 YFSETQ. The CDR3 loop spans 14 amino acids. In DNA, the CDR3 is TGCGCCAGCAGCTCAACAGGGGAGCCCTATGGCTACACCTTC. Its translation: CASSSTGEPYGYTF.

This clonotype was picked up one time. This sequence joins TRBV7-3 and TRBJ2-4, with D maybe TRBD2 (5 bases). Between the trimmed V and J ends, which lost 5 bases and 4 bases, there was a span of 9 bases. CDR3 length: 13 residues. Germline V gene lookup returns CDR1 SGHTA and CDR2 FQGTGA. The CDR3 DNA reads TGTGCCAGCAGCAACGGACTGAAAAACATTCAGTACTTC. Translation gives CASSNGLKNIQYF.

This clonotype has a handful of counts. The CDR3 here is CASSFGAGEGYEQYF. The CDR3, as DNA: TGTGCCAGCAGCTTTGGGGCAGGGGAAGGGTACGAGCAGTACTTC. This chain joins TRBV7-9 and TRBJ2-7, with D tentatively TRBD1 (6 bases). The CDR3 contains 15 residues. Germline CDR1 is SEHNR and CDR2 is FQNEAQ (reference sequence). V gave up 3 bases and J gave up 4 bases, with 16 bases separating them.

The chain is built from TRBV5-1 and TRBJ1-2; no firm D call. The V gene lost 0 bases and the J gene lost 6 bases, with 9 bases spanning the gap. Germline V lookup: CDR1 SGHRS, CDR2 YFSETQ. This CDR3 has 13 amino acids. The CDR3: CASSLDNGDGYTF. The DNA for the CDR3 is TGCGCCAGCAGCTTGGATAATGGGGATGGCTACACCTTC.

The chain couples TRBV12-3 or TRBV12-4 to TRBJ2-1, with 9 bases that match TRBD2. This CDR3 comprises 19 residues. The ends lost 4 bases at V and 0 bases at J; junction bases unmatched: 13. The DNA of the CDR3 is TGTGCCAGCAGTTCCCCGCGGCTAGCGGGGTTAAGCTCCTACAATGAGCAGTTCTTC. This codes for CASSSPRLAGLSSYNEQFF.

This clonotype came up a few times. The chain combines TRBV6-6 with TRBJ2-7, with 10 bases identical to TRBD1. This CDR3 is built from 14 residues. Per germline, CDR1 MNHNY and CDR2 SVGAGI (reference sequence). Trimming removed 5 bases from V and 4 bases from J; junction bases left unmatched: 5. CDR3 amino acids: CASSGTGEGYEQYF. CDR3 DNA sequence: TGTGCCAGCAGTGGGACAGGGGAAGGGTACGAGCAGTACTTC.

The chain uses TRBV5-4 and TRBJ2-1, with a possible D match to TRBD2 (6 bases). This CDR3 is 13 amino acids long. Germline V CDR1 and CDR2: SGHNT, YYREEE (reference sequence). V was cut by 0 bases and J by 7 bases, with 8 bases left in between. The DNA of the CDR3 is TGTGCCAGCAGCTTGGCACTAGCTAATGAGCAGTTCTTC. This translates into CASSLALANEQFF.

This clonotype was picked up one time. This chain uses TRBV4-3 with TRBJ2-7; 9 bases fit TRBD1. The germline CDR1 and CDR2 sequences are LGHNA and YSLEER. V lost 4 bases to trimming and J lost 7 bases; unmatched junction nucleotides: 8. The CDR3 is made up of 14 amino acids. In DNA form, the CDR3 reads TGCGCCAGCAGCCCCTGGACAGGGGTTATGGAGCAGTACTTC. It specifies CASSPWTGVMEQYF.

The chain carries TRBV3-1 and TRBJ1-1, with unresolved D. The CDR3 sequence is 14 residues long. Germline V lookup: CDR1 LGHDT, CDR2 YNNKEL (reference sequence). The ends were cut back, 1 base at V and 2 bases at J, with 8 bases in the middle. In nucleotides, the CDR3 is TGTGCCAGCAGCCAAGGGGAGCCCAACACTGAAGCTTTCTTT. This translates into CASSQGEPNTEAFF.

V is TRBV2 and J is TRBJ2-7, with no clear D. Germline V CDR1 and CDR2: SNHLY, FYNNEI. This CDR3 region has 14 residues. V was trimmed by 0 bases and J by 2 bases, leaving 8 bases between them. The chain's CDR3 is CASSEAIGPYEQYF. DNA of the CDR3: TGTGCCAGCAGTGAAGCAATAGGCCCCTACGAGCAGTACTTC.

This clonotype is a singleton in its sample. The gene calls are TRBV7-9 and TRBJ2-3; either TRBD1 or TRBD2 may fit D (6 bases each). This CDR3 is built from 15 residues. Germline V gene lookup returns CDR1 SEHNR and CDR2 FQNEAQ (reference sequence). The V gene lost 8 bases and the J gene lost 4 bases, with 19 bases spanning the gap. The CDR3 DNA follows: TGTGCCAGCGAACATGGTGGGGGGCTTTCAGATACGCAGTATTTT. This sequence encodes CASEHGGGLSDTQYF.

This clonotype was seen a few times. J is TRBJ1-4 and V is TRBV12-3 or TRBV12-4; TRBD1 agrees at 9 bases. This CDR3 has 15 amino acids. After removal of 6 bases from V and 6 bases from J, the junction contained 8 bases not matched to a gene. The CDR3, as DNA: TGTGCCAGCAGCCACCAGACAGGGGGAGATGAAAAACTGTTTTTT. It translates to CASSHQTGGDEKLFF.

The V and J genes are TRBV25-1 and TRBJ2-5; D ambiguous. With 3 bases removed from V and 1 base from J, the gap between germline ends came to 9 bases. In germline, CDR1 is MGHDK, CDR2 SYGVNS. The CDR3 loop spans 14 amino acids. The CDR3 DNA reads as TGTGCCAGCAGTGAGAACCAGATCCAAGAGACCCAGTACTTC. Residues: CASSENQIQETQYF.

There are a few counts of this clonotype. The chain carries TRBV12-3 or TRBV12-4 and TRBJ2-1; 16 bases map to TRBD2. The junction had 3 bases not matched to a gene; V was cut back by 3 bases and J by 4 bases. The CDR3 length is 17 residues. CDR3 sequence (DNA): TGTGCCAGCAGTTTGGGACTAGCGGGAGGGATTTACAATGAGCAGTTCTTC. It codes for CASSLGLAGGIYNEQFF.